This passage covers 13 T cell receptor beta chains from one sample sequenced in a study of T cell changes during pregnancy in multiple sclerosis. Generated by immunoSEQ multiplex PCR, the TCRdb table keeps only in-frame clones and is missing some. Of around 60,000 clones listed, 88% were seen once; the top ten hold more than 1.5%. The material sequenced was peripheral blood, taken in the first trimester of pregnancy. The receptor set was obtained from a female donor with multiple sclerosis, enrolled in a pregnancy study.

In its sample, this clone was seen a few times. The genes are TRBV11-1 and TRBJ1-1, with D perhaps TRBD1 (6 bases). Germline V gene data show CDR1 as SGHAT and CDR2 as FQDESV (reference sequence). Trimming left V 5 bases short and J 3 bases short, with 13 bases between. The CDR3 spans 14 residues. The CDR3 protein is CASSQDRLHTEAFF. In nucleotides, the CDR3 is TGTGCCAGCAGCCAAGACAGGCTCCACACTGAAGCTTTCTTT.

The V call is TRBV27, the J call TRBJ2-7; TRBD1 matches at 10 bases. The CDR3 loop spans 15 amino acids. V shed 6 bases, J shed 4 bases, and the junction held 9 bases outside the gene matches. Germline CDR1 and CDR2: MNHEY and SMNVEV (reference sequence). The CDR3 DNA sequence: TGTGCCAGCAGCGCCCGAGGGACAGGGGAATACGAGCAGTACTTC. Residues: CASSARGTGEYEQYF.

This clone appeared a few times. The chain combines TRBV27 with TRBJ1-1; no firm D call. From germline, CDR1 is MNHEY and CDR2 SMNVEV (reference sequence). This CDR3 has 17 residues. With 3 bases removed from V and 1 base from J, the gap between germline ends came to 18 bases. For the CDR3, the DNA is TGTGCCAGCAGTTTTCGATACTTCCCATCGGGGAACACTGAAGCTTTCTTT. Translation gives CASSFRYFPSGNTEAFF.

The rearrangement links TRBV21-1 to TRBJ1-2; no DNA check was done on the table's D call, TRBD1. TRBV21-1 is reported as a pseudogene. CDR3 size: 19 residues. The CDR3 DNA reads TGTGCCAGCAGCAAAGCTGGGCGGGACAGGGGTCTCCCTGACTATGGCTACACCTTC. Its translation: CASSKAGRDRGLPDYGYTF.

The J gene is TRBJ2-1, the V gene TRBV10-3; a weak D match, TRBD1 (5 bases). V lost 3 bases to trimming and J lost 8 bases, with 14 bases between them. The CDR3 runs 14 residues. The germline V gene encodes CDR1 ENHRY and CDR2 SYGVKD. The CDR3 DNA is TGTGCCATCAGTGAACCACAGGAAGGAGATGAGCAGTTCTTC. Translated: CAISEPQEGDEQFF.

This chain's CDR3 is CASSGNRGFSEAFF. The CDR3 DNA reads TGTGCCAGCAGTGGGAACAGGGGATTCTCTGAAGCTTTCTTT. The rearrangement uses TRBV2 and TRBJ1-1; 7 positions match TRBD1. After removal of 4 bases from V and 6 bases from J, the junction contained 8 bases not matched to a gene. The CDR3 length is 14 residues. Germline assignment: CDR1 SNHLY and CDR2 FYNNEI.

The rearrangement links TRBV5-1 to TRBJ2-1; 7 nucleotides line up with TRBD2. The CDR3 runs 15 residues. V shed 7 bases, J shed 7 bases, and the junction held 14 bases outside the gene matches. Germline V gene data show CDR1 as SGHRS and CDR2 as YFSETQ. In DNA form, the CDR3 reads TGCGCCAGCCGGTCAGGCGGGAGCGTCGGGAATGAGCAGTTCTTC. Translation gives CASRSGGSVGNEQFF.

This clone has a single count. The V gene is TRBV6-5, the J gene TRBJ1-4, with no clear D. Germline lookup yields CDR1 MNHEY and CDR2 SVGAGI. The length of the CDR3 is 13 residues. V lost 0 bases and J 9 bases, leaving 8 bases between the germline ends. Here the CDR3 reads CASSYSVDKKLFF. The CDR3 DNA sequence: TGTGCCAGCAGTTACTCGGTAGACAAAAAACTGTTTTTT.

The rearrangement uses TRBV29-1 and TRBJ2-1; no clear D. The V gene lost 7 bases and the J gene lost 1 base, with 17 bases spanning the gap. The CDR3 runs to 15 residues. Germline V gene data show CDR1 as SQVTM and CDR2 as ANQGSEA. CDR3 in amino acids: CSAHEQMRSYNEQFF. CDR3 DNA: TGCAGCGCCCATGAGCAGATGAGGTCCTACAATGAGCAGTTCTTC.

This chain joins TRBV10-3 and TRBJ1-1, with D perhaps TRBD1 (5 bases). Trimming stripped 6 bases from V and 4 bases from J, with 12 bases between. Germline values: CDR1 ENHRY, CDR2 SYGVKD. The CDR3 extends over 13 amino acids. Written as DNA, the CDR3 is TGTGCCATCAGGATCCAGGGAAGCACTGAAGCTTTCTTT. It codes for CAIRIQGSTEAFF.

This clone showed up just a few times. CDR3 region: CAWSHRGSSYEQYF. The DNA for the CDR3 is TGTGCCTGGAGCCACAGGGGGAGCTCCTACGAGCAGTACTTC. The genes are TRBV30 and TRBJ2-7, with 8 positions matching TRBD1. The trim removed 3 bases at V and 0 bases at J, leaving 4 bases unmatched. The CDR3 totals 14 residues. CDR1 and CDR2 (germline): GTSNPN, SVGIG (reference sequence).

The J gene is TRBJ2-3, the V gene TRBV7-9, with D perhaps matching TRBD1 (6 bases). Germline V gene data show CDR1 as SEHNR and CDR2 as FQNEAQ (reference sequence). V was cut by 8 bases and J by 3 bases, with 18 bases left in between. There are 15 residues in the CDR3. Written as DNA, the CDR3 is TGTGCCAGCGTTCAGTGGGGGACACTTACAGATACGCAGTATTTT. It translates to CASVQWGTLTDTQYF.

CDR3 sequence: CASSGEWTEKYNEQFF. CDR3 nucleotides: TGTGCCAGTAGTGGGGAATGGACAGAGAAATACAATGAGCAGTTCTTC. The chain employs TRBV19 and TRBJ2-1; a weak D match, TRBD1 (6 bases). Germline V gene data show CDR1 as LNHDA and CDR2 as SQIVND (reference sequence). The CDR3 contains 16 residues. Trimming left V 5 bases short and J 4 bases short, with 18 bases between.